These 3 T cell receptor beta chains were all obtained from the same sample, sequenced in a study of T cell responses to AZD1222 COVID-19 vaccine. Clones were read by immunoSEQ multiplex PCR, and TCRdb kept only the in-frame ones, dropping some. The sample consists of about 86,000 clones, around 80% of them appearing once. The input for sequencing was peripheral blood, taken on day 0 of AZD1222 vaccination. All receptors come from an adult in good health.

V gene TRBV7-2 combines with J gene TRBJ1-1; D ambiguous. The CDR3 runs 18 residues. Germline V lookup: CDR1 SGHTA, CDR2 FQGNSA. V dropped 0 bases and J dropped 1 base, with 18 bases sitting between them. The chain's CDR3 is CASSLARLIGEGNTEAFF. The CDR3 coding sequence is TGTGCCAGCAGCTTAGCCAGATTGATAGGAGAGGGGAACACTGAAGCTTTCTTT.

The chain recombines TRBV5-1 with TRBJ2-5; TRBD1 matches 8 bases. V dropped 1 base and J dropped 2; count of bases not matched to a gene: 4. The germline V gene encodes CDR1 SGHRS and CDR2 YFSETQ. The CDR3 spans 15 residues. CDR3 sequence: CASSLLGTGQETQYF. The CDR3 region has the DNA TGCGCCAGCAGCTTGTTAGGGACAGGTCAAGAGACCCAGTACTTC. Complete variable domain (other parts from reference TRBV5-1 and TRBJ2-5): KAGVTQTPRYLIKTRGQQVTLSCSPISGHRSVSWYQQTPGQGLQFLFEYFSETQRNKGNFPGRFSGRQFSNSRSEMNVSTLELGDSALYLCASSLLGTGQETQYFGPGTRLLVL.

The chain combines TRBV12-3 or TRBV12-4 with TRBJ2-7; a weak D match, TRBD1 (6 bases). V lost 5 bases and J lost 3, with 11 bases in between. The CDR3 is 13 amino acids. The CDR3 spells CASSGQTFYEQYF. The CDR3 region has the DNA TGTGCCAGCAGTGGACAGACCTTCTACGAGCAGTACTTC.